These 5 T cell receptor beta chains came from one sample sequenced in a study of shared T cell receptors in the human thymus. Sequencing used immunoSEQ multiplex PCR; TCRdb keeps in-frame clones, though not all of them. The sample consists of 700,000 or so clones, approximately 85% of them appearing once. These sequences were also reported in another study, on human thymus T cells.

Source material: thymocytes. The receptors stem from a girl under two years old with a congenital heart defect.

The genes are TRBV29-1 and TRBJ2-4; D ambiguous. Between the trimmed V and J ends, which lost 4 bases and 1 base, there was a span of 23 bases. Germline-derived CDR1 and CDR2 are SQVTM and ANQGSEA. The CDR3 runs 18 residues. This CDR3 reads CSVVQPPRVESAKNIQYF. The CDR3 coding sequence is TGCAGCGTTGTACAGCCGCCTCGTGTGGAATCGGCCAAAAACATTCAGTACTTC.

The chain joins TRBV6-5 to TRBJ2-7, with 11 bases fitting TRBD1. CDR1 and CDR2 from the germline V gene are MNHEY and SVGAGI. J was trimmed by 2 bases and V by 7 bases; bases with no gene match: 4. The CDR3 covers 14 residues. CDR3 residues: CASTLGQGAYEQYF. The CDR3 nucleotides are TGTGCCAGCACTCTGGGACAGGGGGCCTACGAGCAGTACTTC.

The rearrangement joins TRBV4-2 to TRBJ2-2; D might be TRBD2 (5 bases). This CDR3 is built from 18 residues. Germline loops: CDR1 LGHNA, CDR2 YNFKEQ. Trimming pared 0 bases from V and 3 bases from J, leaving 17 bases between. The CDR3 DNA follows: TGTGCCAGCAGCCAAGATCGGGTCTTCAGGCGGGACACCGGGGAGCTGTTTTTT. This translates into CASSQDRVFRRDTGELFF.

The gene calls are TRBV2 and TRBJ2-1; 12 bases align to TRBD2. The germline gives CDR1 SNHLY, CDR2 FYNNEI. The CDR3 has 16 amino acids. V was clipped by 7 bases and J by 6 bases; unmatched bases: 10. The CDR3 DNA is TGTGCCAGCAAGACTAGCGGGGGAGACAAGGGCAATGAGCAGTTCTTC. Translation gives CASKTSGGDKGNEQFF.

This clone was observed a handful of times. This chain joins TRBV19 and TRBJ1-5, with D maybe TRBD1 (6 bases). The CDR3 is 15 residues long. V was cut by 2 bases and J by 2 bases, with 10 bases left in between. CDR1 is LNHDA and CDR2 is SQIVND in the germline V gene (reference sequence). CDR3 bases: TGTGCCAGTAGTATACTCAGGACAGGCAATCAGCCCCAGCATTTT. Its protein is CASSILRTGNQPQHF. The whole variable domain, remainder taken from reference TRBV19 and TRBJ1-5, is DGGITQSPKYLFRKEGQNVTLSCEQNLNHDAMYWYRQDPGQGLRLIYYSQIVNDFQKGDIAEGYSVSREKKESFPLTVTSAQKNPTAFYLCASSILRTGNQPQHFGDGTRLSIL.